Shown below are 3 T cell receptor beta chains from a single sample sequenced in a study of shared clonotypes between healthy human individuals. Method: immunoSEQ multiplex PCR; TCRdb's copy keeps in-frame clones and lacks some. The top ten hold approximately 1.8% of the sample, which has approximately 640,000 clones, around 72% seen once. The specimen was memory CD4+ T cells sorted from blood. Subset described: CD45RA-negative fraction. These receptors all come from a woman younger than 45 in good health.

The V gene is TRBV2, the J gene TRBJ2-7; D gene uncertain. The CDR3 sequence is 13 residues long. CDR1 SNHLY and CDR2 FYNNEI come from the germline V gene. The ends were cut back, 3 bases at V and 0 bases at J, with 6 bases in the middle. The CDR3 DNA reads as TGTGCCAGCAGTGATAATAACTCCTACGAGCAGTACTTC. It encodes CASSDNNSYEQYF.

The rearrangement links TRBV25-1 to TRBJ2-1; TRBD1 agrees at 12 bases. CDR3 length: 17 residues. V dropped 4 bases and J dropped 8; count of bases not matched to a gene: 12. The V gene's germline CDR1 is MGHDK and CDR2 SYGVNS. The CDR3 nucleotides are TGTGCCAGCAGTGCCTATACGACGGGGACAGGGGGCGATGAGCAGTTCTTC. Its protein is CASSAYTTGTGGDEQFF.

This rearrangement joins TRBV28 to TRBJ2-7; maybe TRBD2 (5 bases). The CDR3 sequence is 14 residues long. Germline CDR1 MDHEN, CDR2 SYDVKM. V lost 5 bases and J lost 3, with 14 bases in between. DNA for the CDR3: TGTGCCAGCAGTCACCAACTAGAGGGCTACGAGCAGTACTTC. This sequence encodes CASSHQLEGYEQYF.